These T cell receptor beta chains were read from a single sample in a study of shared T cell receptors in the human thymus. Profiled with immunoSEQ multiplex PCR; TCRdb holds only in-frame clones, not every one. This table holds about 500,000 clones, 70% to 80% found once. These same data were also listed under a study on human thymus T cells.

The sequenced sample was thymocytes. These receptors originate from a boy in the first two years of life with a congenital heart defect. Both conserved end residues are part of each CDR3. Each record gives: clone size, D gene, J gene, V gene, CDR3 DNA, CDR3 protein. A D gene is named only where the DNA matches it firmly. The listing skips clone size in some rows; elsewhere it reads once, few, many or a size class.

size: few
D: -
J: TRBJ2-5
V: TRBV7-3
DNA: TGTGCCAGCAGCCGGACAGCCAAAGAGACCCAGTACTTC
CDR3: CASSRTAKETQYF

size: -
D: TRBD1
J: TRBJ1-2
V: TRBV18
DNA: TGTGCCAGCTCACCGGAGGGGGCGGAGCCGGGTGGCTACACCTTC
CDR3: CASSPEGAEPGGYTF

size: -
D: TRBD2
J: TRBJ2-4
V: TRBV7-2
DNA: TGTGCCAGCAGCTTAACTAGCGGGAGGGCAAAAGAAAACATTCAGTACTTC
CDR3: CASSLTSGRAKENIQYF

size: once
D: TRBD2
J: TRBJ2-7
V: TRBV27
DNA: TGTGCCAGCCACGCCTTTTCCCTAGCGGAAGAAGAGGGCGAGCAGTACTTC
CDR3: CASHAFSLAEEEGEQYF

size: -
D: TRBD1
J: TRBJ1-2
V: TRBV10-3
DNA: TGTGCCATCAGTGAGAGGGCAGGGGGCTGCTACACCTTC
CDR3: CAISERAGGCYTF

size: -
D: TRBD1
J: TRBJ2-2
V: TRBV7-6
DNA: TGTGCCAGCAGCTTAGACAGGGGCTTTCGGGGCGGGGAGCTGTTTTTT
CDR3: CASSLDRGFRGGELFF

size: few
D: TRBD2
J: TRBJ2-1
V: TRBV9
DNA: TGTGCCAGCAGCCAAGGGACTAGCGGTTACAATGAGCAGTTCTTC
CDR3: CASSQGTSGYNEQFF

size: -
D: TRBD1
J: TRBJ1-2
V: TRBV28
DNA: TGTGCCAGCAGTTCGACAGGGGGCGACTATGGCTACACCTTC
CDR3: CASSSTGGDYGYTF

size: few
D: TRBD1
J: TRBJ1-1
V: TRBV6-1
DNA: TGTGCCAGCAGTGTACCCGGGACAGGGATGAACACTGAAGCTTTCTTT
CDR3: CASSVPGTGMNTEAFF

size: -
D: -
J: TRBJ2-4
V: TRBV19
DNA: TGTGCCAGTAGTATAGTGGCGCGCGGGGAAGCCAAAAACATTCAGTACTTC
CDR3: CASSIVARGEAKNIQYF

size: once
D: -
J: TRBJ2-4
V: TRBV4-2
DNA: TGTGCCAGCAGCCAAGAGGTGGGAGAGGTCCTTCAGTACTTC
CDR3: CASSQEVGEVLQYF

size: -
D: TRBD2
J: TRBJ2-1
V: TRBV28
DNA: TGTGCCAGCAGGCGGAGCGGGGGCTACAATGAGCAGTTCTTC
CDR3: CASRRSGGYNEQFF

size: few
D: TRBD1
J: TRBJ2-7
V: TRBV27
DNA: TGTGCCAGCGCTGACGGACAGGGGGCGACCTACGAGCAGTACTTC
CDR3: CASADGQGATYEQYF

size: -
D: -
J: TRBJ2-7
V: TRBV30
DNA: TGTGCCTGGAGTGTTTGGCTAGCTAAAGTCCACGAGCAGTACTTC
CDR3: CAWSVWLAKVHEQYF

size: -
D: -
J: TRBJ1-1
V: TRBV4-3
DNA: TGCGCCAGCAGCCGGCAGGCTATTCCAGACACTGAAGCTTTCTTT
CDR3: CASSRQAIPDTEAFF

size: -
D: TRBD1
J: TRBJ1-1
V: TRBV19
DNA: TGTGCCAGTTATGATGACAGGGGCGCTGAAGCTTTCTTT
CDR3: CASYDDRGAEAFF

size: once
D: TRBD2
J: TRBJ2-7
V: TRBV11-3
DNA: TGTGCCAGCAGCCCCGAACTAGCGGGAGCCCCCTACGAGCAGTACTTC
CDR3: CASSPELAGAPYEQYF

size: -
D: -
J: TRBJ2-7
V: TRBV27
DNA: TGTGCCAGCAGTTTGCGGGACGGACCCTACGAGCAGTACTTC
CDR3: CASSLRDGPYEQYF

size: -
D: TRBD1
J: TRBJ2-7
V: TRBV27
DNA: TGTGCCAGCAGTCTCCCCGACAGGGTGGCCTACGAGCAGTACTTC
CDR3: CASSLPDRVAYEQYF

size: few
D: TRBD2
J: TRBJ2-7
V: TRBV4-1
DNA: TGCGCCAGCAGCCAAGATTCGGCGGGAGGCCCCTCGGAGCAGTACTTC
CDR3: CASSQDSAGGPSEQYF

size: -
D: TRBD1
J: TRBJ1-1
V: TRBV7-9
DNA: TGTGCCAGCAGCTTAGCCCCGACAGGGAAAAACACTGAAGCTTTCTTT
CDR3: CASSLAPTGKNTEAFF

size: -
D: -
J: TRBJ1-5
V: TRBV14
DNA: TGTGCCAGCAGCCAGAAGAGGGGGGGCCAGCCCCAGCATTTT
CDR3: CASSQKRGGQPQHF

size: -
D: -
J: TRBJ2-2
V: TRBV23-1
DNA: TGCGCCAGCAGTCATCCCTCGGAGGTTAACACCGGGGAGCTGTTTTTT
CDR3: CASSHPSEVNTGELFF

size: -
D: -
J: TRBJ2-7
V: TRBV11-2
DNA: TGTGCCAGCAGGGACACTAGGGGGGGTCTGGACGAGCAGTACTTC
CDR3: CASRDTRGGLDEQYF

size: -
D: -
J: TRBJ1-5
V: TRBV28
DNA: TGTGCCACCGTACAGGGATGCAATCAGCCCCAGCATTTT
CDR3: CATVQGCNQPQHF

size: -
D: TRBD1
J: TRBJ2-3
V: TRBV6-5
DNA: TGTGCCAGCAGCCCCTTGAGGGGGCCGACAGATACGCAGTATTTT
CDR3: CASSPLRGPTDTQYF

size: -
D: TRBD2
J: TRBJ2-7
V: TRBV30
DNA: TGTGCCTGGAGTGGTACTAGCGGCGCCTACGAGCAGTACTTC
CDR3: CAWSGTSGAYEQYF

size: -
D: -
J: TRBJ1-6
V: TRBV6-1
DNA: TGTGCCAGCAGTGAGGCCCGGAGCTCCTATAATTCACCCCTCCACTTT
CDR3: CASSEARSSYNSPLHF

size: -
D: TRBD1
J: TRBJ1-2
V: TRBV6-6
DNA: TGTGCCAGCAGTTACCTAGGGACAGAGAAAGGGGGTGGCTACACCTTC
CDR3: CASSYLGTEKGGGYTF

size: -
D: TRBD2
J: TRBJ2-7
V: TRBV27
DNA: TGTGCCAGCAGTCTTGGGACTAGGAGCTTCGGGAGCGAGCAGTACTTC
CDR3: CASSLGTRSFGSEQYF

size: -
D: TRBD2
J: TRBJ2-7
V: TRBV10-2
DNA: TGCGCCAGCAGTGAGTGGCTAGCGGGAGCCCCCTACGAGCAGTACTTC
CDR3: CASSEWLAGAPYEQYF

size: -
D: TRBD1
J: TRBJ1-2
V: TRBV27
DNA: TGTGCCAGCAGTTCAGAGGGACAGGGGAGAGGCTACACCTTC
CDR3: CASSSEGQGRGYTF

size: -
D: -
J: TRBJ2-7
V: TRBV30
DNA: TGTGCCTGGAGTGCCCGAGGAAACCGCTACGAGCAGTACTTC
CDR3: CAWSARGNRYEQYF

size: few
D: TRBD2
J: TRBJ2-6
V: TRBV4-3
DNA: TGCGCCAGCAGCCCCATAGCGGGATCTGGGGCCAACGTCCTGACTTTC
CDR3: CASSPIAGSGANVLTF

size: once
D: -
J: TRBJ2-5
V: TRBV7-9
DNA: TGTGCCAGCAGCTCAGACTACCAAGAGACCCAGTACTTC
CDR3: CASSSDYQETQYF

size: -
D: TRBD2
J: TRBJ2-5
V: TRBV9
DNA: TGTGCCACCAAACTAGCGGGTGGGGAGACCCAGTACTTC
CDR3: CATKLAGGETQYF

size: -
D: TRBD2
J: TRBJ2-1
V: TRBV19
DNA: TGTGCCAGTAGTATGGGACTAGCGGGAGATACTGAGCAGTTCTTC
CDR3: CASSMGLAGDTEQFF

size: -
D: -
J: TRBJ1-4
V: TRBV28
DNA: TGTGCCAGCAGTCTACTGGCGGTGGGTAATGAAAAACTGTTTTTT
CDR3: CASSLLAVGNEKLFF

size: -
D: TRBD2
J: TRBJ2-7
V: TRBV4-2
DNA: TGTGCCAGCAGCCAAGATGGAACTAGCGGGCTATCCTACGAGCAGTACTTC
CDR3: CASSQDGTSGLSYEQYF

size: -
D: TRBD1
J: TRBJ1-1
V: TRBV19
DNA: TGTGCCAGTAGGGACAGGGGGATGGTTGAAGCTTTCTTT
CDR3: CASRDRGMVEAFF

size: -
D: -
J: TRBJ2-7
V: TRBV28
DNA: TGTGCCAGCAGACGACCGGAGGGGAGCTACGAGCAGTACTTC
CDR3: CASRRPEGSYEQYF

size: once
D: -
J: TRBJ1-2
V: TRBV9
DNA: TGTGCCAGCAGCGGAGGACAGCACTATGGCTACACCTTC
CDR3: CASSGGQHYGYTF

size: -
D: -
J: TRBJ2-7
V: TRBV7-2
DNA: TGTGCCAGCAGCTTCTCCACGCGAAGTAAGAGCTCCTACGAGCAGTACTTC
CDR3: CASSFSTRSKSSYEQYF

size: -
D: TRBD1
J: TRBJ2-1
V: TRBV25-1
DNA: TGTGCCAGCAGTGAATCTCCCGGGGCCAGGGGGCACAATGAGCAGTTCTTC
CDR3: CASSESPGARGHNEQFF

size: -
D: -
J: TRBJ2-6
V: TRBV4-1
DNA: TGCGCCAGCAGCCAAATAGAGGGTCCTTCACGACCTTCTGGGGCCAACGTCCTGACTTTC
CDR3: CASSQIEGPSRPSGANVLTF

size: -
D: TRBD2
J: TRBJ2-3
V: TRBV28
DNA: TGTGCCAGCAGTAACCGTCTTCCTAGCGGGAGTAAGAGGCCGCAGTATTTT
CDR3: CASSNRLPSGSKRPQYF